The next 18 T cell receptor beta chains were all read from a single sample in a study of T cell responses to AZD1222 COVID-19 vaccine. This table comes from immunoSEQ multiplex PCR, and its TCRdb copy is limited to in-frame clones, with some not included. The table has tens of thousands of clones, roughly 85% seen once. The input for sequencing was peripheral blood, taken on day 0 of AZD1222 vaccination. All receptors come from an adult in good health.

The chain carries TRBV14 and TRBJ1-1, with TRBD1 matching over 7 bases. The CDR3 sequence is 16 residues long. Per germline, CDR1 SGHDN and CDR2 FVKESK. J was trimmed by 7 bases and V by 4 bases; bases with no gene match: 15. This chain's CDR3 is CASSPLEGTATIEAFF. CDR3 bases: TGTGCCAGCAGCCCTTTAGAGGGGACAGCTACAATTGAAGCTTTCTTT.

In this sample, this clone turned up once. An end of the junction differs from the germline gene, which may be a read error. The rearrangement joins TRBV28 to TRBJ1-4; the match to TRBD1 covers 10 bases. The CDR3 runs 15 residues. Germline-derived CDR1 and CDR2 are MDHEN and SYDVKM. Written as DNA, the CDR3 is TGTGCCAGCAGTATATGGACAGGGGGGAGGGAAAAACTGTTTTTT. Protein: CASSIWTGGREKLFF. The variable domain in full, completed from reference TRBV28 and TRBJ1-4, reads DVKVTQSSRYLVKRTGEKVFLECVQDMDHENMFWYRQDPGLGLRLIYFSYDVKMKEKGDIPEGYSVSREKKERFSLILESASTNQTSMYLCASSIWTGGREKLFFGSGTQLSVL.

Written as DNA, the CDR3 is TGTGCCAGCAGTTACCGGATAGAGAATGAAAAACTGTTTTTT. Its translation is CASSYRIENEKLFF. The V and J genes are TRBV6-2 or TRBV6-3 and TRBJ1-4, with unresolved D. Germline CDR1 is MNHEY and CDR2 is SVGEGT. The CDR3 has 14 residues. V lost 2 bases and J 5 bases, leaving 9 bases between the germline ends.

V usage is TRBV7-2 and J usage is TRBJ2-5; D gene ambiguous. Between the trimmed V and J ends, which lost 5 bases and 2 bases, there was a span of 3 bases. CDR3 length equals 11 residues. Per the germline V gene, CDR1 is SGHTA and CDR2 is FQGNSA. The DNA for the CDR3 is TGTGCCAGCAGCGCACAAGAGACCCAGTACTTC. It encodes CASSAQETQYF. Filled out from reference TRBV7-2 and TRBJ2-5, the complete variable domain reads GAGVSQSPSNKVTEKGKDVELRCDPISGHTALYWYRQSLGQGLEFLIYFQGNSAPDKSGLPSDRFSAERTGGSVSTLTIQRTQQEDSAVYLCASSAQETQYFGPGTRLLVL.

This chain connects TRBV4-1 to TRBJ2-4, with D perhaps being TRBD1 or TRBD2 (5 bases each). The CDR3 has 14 amino acids. CDR1 is MGHRA, CDR2 YSYEKL, per germline. V was cut by 8 bases and J by 6 bases, with 17 bases left in between. The CDR3 nucleotides are TGCGCCAGCTCTCTACCCGGGACCGCAAACATTCAGTACTTC. Translating gives CASSLPGTANIQYF.

This clone was counted between two and nine times. This rearrangement joins TRBV6-4 to TRBJ1-1, with D perhaps matching TRBD1 (5 bases). The V and J ends lost 6 bases and 1 base respectively, with 9 bases between them. The CDR3 totals 13 residues. The germline gives CDR1 MRHNA, CDR2 SNTAGT. CDR3 DNA sequence: TGTGCCAGCAGCCAAGACAGGAACACTGAAGCTTTCTTT. It yields the protein CASSQDRNTEAFF.

The gene calls are TRBV7-9 and TRBJ2-3, with D uncertain. The V and J ends lost 5 bases and 6 bases respectively, with 9 bases between them. Germline-derived CDR1 and CDR2 are SEHNR and FQNEAQ (reference sequence). CDR3 length: 12 residues. The CDR3 DNA follows: TGTGCCAGCAGCCAAGACGGCGATACGCAGTATTTT. Its protein is CASSQDGDTQYF. The full variable domain, completed using reference TRBV7-9 and TRBJ2-3, is DTGVSQNPRHKITKRGQNVTFRCDPISEHNRLYWYRQTLGQGPEFLTYFQNEAQLEKSRLLSDRFSAERPKGSFSTLEIQRTEQGDSAMYLCASSQDGDTQYFGPGTRLTVL.

The chain carries TRBV4-3 and TRBJ2-1; D not resolved. Germline-derived CDR1 and CDR2 are LGHNA and YSLEER. V was pared by 0 bases and J by 3 bases, with 9 bases between. This CDR3 spans 15 amino acids. CDR3 sequence: CASSQEIASYNEQFF. CDR3 in DNA: TGCGCCAGCAGCCAAGAGATCGCCAGCTACAATGAGCAGTTCTTC.

V is TRBV7-8 and J is TRBJ2-7; D might be TRBD1 (6 bases). Germline CDR1 SGHVS, CDR2 FQNEAQ. The CDR3 has 15 residues. The V end lost 5 bases, the J end lost 5 bases, and 19 bases lay between the germline ends. For the CDR3, the DNA is TGTGCCAGCAGCCTAGGGCACAGGGTGTTGGACGAGCAGTACTTC. Its protein product is CASSLGHRVLDEQYF. Combining the CDR3 with reference TRBV7-8 and TRBJ2-7 gives the whole variable domain GAGVSQSPRYKVAKRGQDVALRCDPISGHVSLFWYQQALGQGPEFLTYFQNEAQLDKSGLPSDRFFAERPEGSVSTLKIQRTQQEDSAVYLCASSLGHRVLDEQYFGPGTRLTVT.

V and J are TRBV9 and TRBJ1-6; a weak D match, TRBD1 (5 bases). Trimming took 0 bases from V and 0 from J, leaving 7 bases between them. This CDR3 comprises 16 residues. Germline loops: CDR1 SGDLS, CDR2 YYNGEE. The CDR3 reads CASSVEGNSYNSPLHF. The CDR3 nucleotides read TGTGCCAGCAGCGTAGAGGGGAACTCCTATAATTCACCCCTCCACTTT.

J is TRBJ2-7 and V is TRBV6-5; possibly TRBD1 for D (7 bases). In germline, CDR1 is MNHEY, CDR2 SVGAGI. This CDR3 contains 14 residues. The V end lost 6 bases, the J end lost 2 bases, and 14 bases lay between the germline ends. The CDR3 nucleotides read TGTGCCAGCAGAACGGGGGACAGTGCCTACGAGCAGTACTTC. Residues: CASRTGDSAYEQYF.

V is TRBV9 and J is TRBJ1-6; D call uncertain. From germline, CDR1 is SGDLS and CDR2 YYNGEE. V lost 2 bases and J 4 bases, leaving 7 bases between the germline ends. CDR3 size: 14 residues. In DNA, the CDR3 is TGTGCCAGCAGCGTGACGGGGTATAATTCACCCCTCCACTTT. This sequence encodes CASSVTGYNSPLHF.

V and J are TRBV6-5 and TRBJ2-7, with D uncertain. Trimming pared 2 bases from V and 2 bases from J, leaving 7 bases between. The CDR3 extends over 13 amino acids. Germline-derived CDR1 and CDR2 are MNHEY and SVGAGI. The DNA for the CDR3 is TGTGCCAGCAGTTACACCCGGGCCTACGAGCAGTACTTC. It translates to CASSYTRAYEQYF.

On this clone itself: The identical CDR3 is also encoded by other nucleotide sequences in the sample. V usage is TRBV28 and J usage is TRBJ2-1; D is possibly TRBD1 (5 bases). CDR3 size: 12 residues. From germline, CDR1 is MDHEN and CDR2 SYDVKM. V was trimmed by 5 bases and J by 6 bases, leaving 8 bases between them. The DNA of the CDR3 is TGTGCCAGCAGTCCCAGGGTCAATGAGCAGTTCTTC. Protein sequence: CASSPRVNEQFF.

This clone was counted between two and nine times. The chain joins TRBV7-3 to TRBJ2-2; possibly TRBD2 for D (6 bases). Trimming stripped 1 base from V and 6 bases from J, with 12 bases between. This CDR3 is 15 amino acids long. Germline CDR1 is SGHTA and CDR2 is FQGTGA. The CDR3 spells CASSLKGGAAGELFF. DNA for the CDR3: TGTGCCAGCAGCTTAAAGGGCGGGGCTGCCGGGGAGCTGTTTTTT.

The J gene is TRBJ2-7, the V gene TRBV28; 7 positions match TRBD1. CDR1 is MDHEN and CDR2 is SYDVKM in the germline V gene. J lost 1 base, V lost 7 bases, and 7 bases had no gene match. This CDR3 is built from 14 residues. The CDR3 protein is CASNKQGTSYEQYF. In DNA, the CDR3 is TGTGCCAGCAATAAACAGGGGACGTCCTACGAGCAGTACTTC.

The V call is TRBV18, the J call TRBJ2-3; 7 bases are a match to TRBD2. V shed 3 bases and J 8 bases; nucleotides not matched to a gene: 2. Germline V gene data show CDR1 as KGHSH and CDR2 as LQKENI. The CDR3 runs to 12 residues. CDR3 amino acids: CASSPPGGTQYF. CDR3 sequence (DNA): TGTGCCAGCTCACCCCCGGGAGGTACGCAGTATTTT.

The rearrangement links TRBV28 to TRBJ1-2, with TRBD1 as a possible D gene (6 bases). CDR1 and CDR2 from the germline V gene are MDHEN and SYDVKM. The CDR3 totals 15 residues. V lost 2 bases and J 8 bases, leaving 18 bases between the germline ends. The CDR3 sequence: CASSLASSGVRGYTF. In nucleotides, the CDR3 is TGTGCCAGCAGTTTAGCATCCTCAGGGGTGCGGGGCTACACCTTC.